This T cell receptor beta chain was captured by sequencing in a study of blood T cell repertoires in COVID-19 (dated by TCRdb to 2018 to 2020). Turning to the overall study: The collaborator samples originated in the United States, Italy and Spain and spanned the acute and convalescent phases of COVID-19. The material from the prospective study consisted of cDNA or gDNA derived from T cells, B-cell-depleted T cells, or PBMCs. Deeply sampled blood TCRbeta repertoires from subjects exposed to, actively infected with, or recovered from COVID-19 were included in the dataset. The repertoires were released in a freely available public database meant as a resource for research on the immune response to SARS-CoV-2. The samples were drawn from the first 160 participants of the ongoing ImmuneRACE study and from some 1,300 subjects provided by 6 global collaborators. Nearly every sample came with metadata listing a de-identified subject ID, COVID-19 status, age in years and sex. Where available, HLA class I and class II types were taken from metadata supplied by the sample provider and were not determined by assay-based typing. Study-wide conclusions, independent of this receptor: Clinical and demographic metadata were provided uncurated, with the amount varying by source and participant.

The CDR3 holds 15 amino acids from the cysteine to the phenylalanine. CDR3 DNA is the only sequence kept; it has 45 bases, read in frame from the first base. The germline V gene encodes CDR1 MNHEY and CDR2 SMNVEV (reference sequence). Germline trimming amounts to 7 bases on V and 9 bases on J, with 10 as the count of junction bases outside the gene matches. The collaborating institutions used their own protocols to collect whole blood in K2EDTA tubes. Collaborator samples were shipped for TCRbeta analysis as frozen whole blood, isolated PBMCs, or DNA extracted from either sample type. The immunoSEQ Assay, a bias-controlled multiplex PCR, was used to amplify TCRbeta CDR3 regions from genomic DNA. Turning to the authors' computational methods: The number of nucleated cells in each sample was estimated from the amplification of reference gene primers within the assay. To quantify the absolute abundance of each unique TCRbeta CDR3 rearrangement, sequence reads were collapsed and filtered. For each sample, productive Simpson clonality was calculated as the square root of Simpson's diversity index over productive rearrangements. TCRdb obtained this table from immuneACCESS and retained in-frame rearrangements with V and J assigned. These tables miss some clones; where compared with another copy, unresolved V genes account for less than half of the shortfall, and the remainder is unexplained. The V and J calls and the clone size are those of that table, but D and trimming were determined from the DNA. This sample holds 150,000 to 200,000 clones; 80% to 90% were observed only once. The ten largest clones add up to 1.6% of the sample.

To note about this clone: Its antigen remains unidentified. No base qualities exist here, and no much larger clone lies one base off it.

The source of this sequence is a woman aged 50 to 60 with acute or convalescent COVID-19. The chain is made from TRBV27 and TRBJ1-6, with 9 bases aligning to TRBD1. Source material: peripheral blood. The CDR3 protein sequence reads: CASTSPDRGFSPLHF. The nucleotides are TGTGCCAGCACCAGCCCGGACAGGGGATTTTCACCCCTCCACTTT.